The rows below give T cell receptor beta chains drawn from one sample of a study of blood T cell repertoires in COVID-19. Generated by immunoSEQ multiplex PCR, the TCRdb table keeps only in-frame clones and is missing some. The sample shows about 200,000 clones, roughly 85% of them seen only once. Sequencing was performed on PBMCs or T cells enriched from blood (not recorded which). Every receptor here comes from a man between 40 and 49 years old who had recovered from COVID-19. CDR3s include the opening cysteine and the closing phenylalanine or tryptophan. The D gene is left open where the match is weak. Not every row has a clone size; where given, it reads once, few, many or a size class.

size: few
D: TRBD1
J: TRBJ2-5
V: TRBV19
DNA: TGTGCCAGTAGTATCCAGGGGGCCGTACAAGAGACCCAGTACTTC
CDR3: CASSIQGAVQETQYF

size: .
D: .
J: TRBJ1-5
V: TRBV27
DNA: TGTGCCAGCGCCTGGAGGGCGGTCGGGCAGCCCCAGCATTTT
CDR3: CASAWRAVGQPQHF

size: .
D: TRBD1
J: TRBJ2-7
V: TRBV2
DNA: TGTGCCAGCACCAGGACAGGCGGAGGCTACGAGCAGTACTTC
CDR3: CASTRTGGGYEQYF

size: .
D: TRBD2
J: TRBJ2-7
V: TRBV6-2/TRBV6-3
DNA: TGTGCCAGCAGTTACTCATTCCTAGCGGGAGCCAGCTCCTACGAGCAGTACTTC
CDR3: CASSYSFLAGASSYEQYF

size: .
D: .
J: TRBJ1-2
V: TRBV6-2/TRBV6-3
DNA: TGTGCCAGCAGTTACCTGGACAGTACAAACTATGGCTACACCTTC
CDR3: CASSYLDSTNYGYTF

size: few
D: TRBD1
J: TRBJ2-5
V: TRBV29-1
DNA: TGCAGCGTTCGGGCGACAGGGAGAGAGACCCAGTACTTC
CDR3: CSVRATGRETQYF

size: once
D: .
J: TRBJ1-6
V: TRBV4-1
DNA: TGCGCCAGCAGCTCAGGGAATAATTCACCCCTCCACTTT
CDR3: CASSSGNNSPLHF

size: .
D: .
J: TRBJ1-2
V: TRBV11-2
DNA: TGTGCCAGCAGCTTAGGCGGGGGTGCCTATGGCTACACCTTC
CDR3: CASSLGGGAYGYTF

size: few
D: .
J: TRBJ1-3
V: TRBV11-3
DNA: TGTGCCAGCAGCACCAACGTTCGGGACACCATATATTTT
CDR3: CASSTNVRDTIYF

size: .
D: TRBD1
J: TRBJ2-7
V: TRBV28
DNA: TGTGCCAGCAGTTTAAGTGGGACAGGGGCCTACGAGCAGTACTTC
CDR3: CASSLSGTGAYEQYF

size: .
D: .
J: TRBJ2-1
V: TRBV5-6
DNA: TGTGCCAGCAGCCCGGACTCCAATGAGCAGTTCTTC
CDR3: CASSPDSNEQFF

size: .
D: TRBD1
J: TRBJ2-7
V: TRBV7-2
DNA: TGTGCCAGCAGCCTCCGGGACAGTGCAATCTACGAGCAGTACTTC
CDR3: CASSLRDSAIYEQYF

size: .
D: .
J: TRBJ2-5
V: TRBV2
DNA: TGTGCCAGCGGGGGCGACCGACAAGAGACCCAGTACTTC
CDR3: CASGGDRQETQYF

size: .
D: .
J: TRBJ2-7
V: TRBV27
DNA: TGTGCCAGCAGTTTACTGACGGGAACCACCTACGAGCAGTACTTC
CDR3: CASSLLTGTTYEQYF

size: .
D: TRBD1
J: TRBJ1-2
V: TRBV3-1/TRBV3-2
DNA: TGTGCCAGCAGCCTCGTCTCGACAGGGGTTAGGGCTGGCTACACCTTC
CDR3: CASSLVSTGVRAGYTF

size: .
D: .
J: TRBJ2-3
V: TRBV14
DNA: TGTGCCAGCAGCCCCATAGCGGCCTGGGCAGATACGCAGTATTTT
CDR3: CASSPIAAWADTQYF

size: .
D: .
J: TRBJ2-3
V: TRBV4-1
DNA: TGCGCCAGCAGCCAAGATCACGGGGGCACAGATACGCAGTATTTT
CDR3: CASSQDHGGTDTQYF

size: .
D: .
J: TRBJ1-3
V: TRBV5-4
DNA: TGTGCCAGCAGCGGAGAGCAGGGCCCGAAAGGAAACACCATATATTTT
CDR3: CASSGEQGPKGNTIYF

size: .
D: TRBD1
J: TRBJ2-2
V: TRBV4-3
DNA: TGCGCCAGCAGCCAGGACCGGGACAGTCGAGCCGGGGAGCTGTTTTTT
CDR3: CASSQDRDSRAGELFF

size: .
D: TRBD2
J: TRBJ2-7
V: TRBV19
DNA: TGTGCCAGTAGTATAGATCTCGGCGGGAGGAGGAACGAGCAGTACTTC
CDR3: CASSIDLGGRRNEQYF

size: .
D: TRBD2
J: TRBJ2-5
V: TRBV2
DNA: TGTGCCAGCAGTCGGGGACTAGCGGGAGGCCAAGAGACCCAGTACTTC
CDR3: CASSRGLAGGQETQYF

size: .
D: .
J: TRBJ1-1
V: TRBV18
DNA: TGTGCCAGCTCTATAAAGAGAGGGAACACTGAAGCTTTCTTT
CDR3: CASSIKRGNTEAFF

size: .
D: TRBD1
J: TRBJ1-1
V: TRBV12-3/TRBV12-4
DNA: TGTGCCAGCAGTTCCACAGGGGCGCTGGGTTTCTTT
CDR3: CASSSTGALGFF

size: .
D: TRBD2
J: TRBJ2-3
V: TRBV7-9
DNA: TGTGCCAGCATTTCCGCACGGACTAGCGTCACAGATACGCAGTATTTT
CDR3: CASISARTSVTDTQYF

size: few
D: TRBD1
J: TRBJ1-5
V: TRBV24-1
DNA: TGTGCCACCGGGGACAGCGGCAAACCCAGCAATCAGCCCCAGCATTTT
CDR3: CATGDSGKPSNQPQHF

size: .
D: TRBD1
J: TRBJ1-1
V: TRBV6-2/TRBV6-3
DNA: TGTGCCAGCAGTCCCGGGACAGGGACCATGTGGGCTTTCTTT
CDR3: CASSPGTGTMWAFF

size: .
D: .
J: TRBJ1-5
V: TRBV6-2/TRBV6-3
DNA: TGTGCCAGCAGTCAATTCGCTACAGTTCAGCCCCAGCATTTT
CDR3: CASSQFATVQPQHF

size: .
D: .
J: TRBJ1-5
V: TRBV2
DNA: TGTGCCAGCAGTGAAGGGAGGAGCGTGCAGCCCCAGCATTTT
CDR3: CASSEGRSVQPQHF

size: .
D: .
J: TRBJ2-1
V: TRBV27
DNA: TGTGCCAGCAGCAAAGGTGGGGGCGAGGTCTACAATGAGCAGTTCTTC
CDR3: CASSKGGGEVYNEQFF

size: once
D: .
J: TRBJ1-2
V: TRBV29-1
DNA: TGCAGCGTTGAAGAATGGACAGCCACTTACTATGGCTACACCTTC
CDR3: CSVEEWTATYYGYTF

size: once
D: .
J: TRBJ1-5
V: TRBV5-6
DNA: TGTGCCAGCAGCTTGGAGTCAGGGAATCAGCCCCAGCATTTT
CDR3: CASSLESGNQPQHF

size: .
D: .
J: TRBJ1-1
V: TRBV5-1
DNA: TGCGCCAGCAGCCCAGTGACGGGATATAACACTGAAGCTTTCTTT
CDR3: CASSPVTGYNTEAFF

size: .
D: TRBD2
J: TRBJ2-5
V: TRBV5-6
DNA: TGTGCCAGCAGCCCGGGACTAGCTTTGGCAGAGACCCAGTACTTC
CDR3: CASSPGLALAETQYF

size: .
D: .
J: TRBJ2-1
V: TRBV19
DNA: TGTGCCAGTAGGGAGCGGTTTCTCAATGAGCAGTTCTTC
CDR3: CASRERFLNEQFF

size: .
D: TRBD1
J: TRBJ1-2
V: TRBV7-9
DNA: TGTGCCAGCAGCTTAGCGCGGACAGGGCTATTCACTGGTGGCTACACCTTC
CDR3: CASSLARTGLFTGGYTF